The source of this T cell receptor beta chain is a study of T cell responses to AZD1222 COVID-19 vaccine. Germline CDR1 is MNHEY and CDR2 is SVGAGI. V was trimmed by 2 bases and J by 0 bases, leaving 8 bases between them. The CDR3 consists of 14 residues. Libraries were prepared by immunoSEQ multiplex PCR; TCRdb keeps only in-frame clonotypes and omits some of them. The sample lists fewer than 130,000 clones, 80% to 95% occurring once. Here the sequenced sample was peripheral blood, taken 28 days after the second AZD1222 dose. The V gene is TRBV6-5, the J gene TRBJ2-7; a weak D match, TRBD2 (5 bases). This TCR was recovered from an adult who received the AZD1222 COVID-19 vaccine. CDR3 residues: CASSYTGSSYEQYF. Here the CDR3 DNA reads TGTGCCAGCAGTTACACGGGGAGCTCCTACGAGCAGTACTTC.